One and the same sample provided the 20 T cell receptor beta chains below, sequenced in a study of beta chain features in type 1 diabetes (dated by TCRdb to between 2017 and 2018). The library relied on the immunoSEQ multiplex PCR assay. The entire amount of isolated RNA was reverse transcribed using the High Capacity cDNA Reverse Transcription Kit, so the sequenced TCRB transcripts were expressed ones. TCRdb obtained this table from immuneACCESS and retained in-frame rearrangements with V and J assigned. These tables miss some clones; where compared with another copy, unresolved V genes account for less than half of the shortfall, and the remainder is unexplained. Here the sample has hundreds of thousands of clones; roughly 31% occur a single time. Around 0.065% of the sample is held by the ten biggest clonotypes. The sequenced material came from naive CD4+ T cells from blood. The label giving this sample's cell subset or site can be read as: true naive CD4+ T cells. The receptor source for this set is a man in his late teens or twenties in good health.

V usage is TRBV4-3 and J usage is TRBJ2-1; 14 bases map to TRBD2. The trim removed 1 base at V and 5 bases at J, leaving 1 base unmatched. Germline assignment: CDR1 LGHNA and CDR2 YSLEER. The CDR3 has 16 amino acids. The CDR3 DNA is TGCGCCAGCAGCCAAGGACTAGCGGGAGGGAACAATGAGCAGTTCTTC. The encoded protein is CASSQGLAGGNNEQFF.

This clone was found a few times. The chain combines TRBV14 with TRBJ1-2; unclear D gene. V was pared by 10 bases and J by 2 bases, with 14 bases between. The CDR3 extends over 13 amino acids. Germline CDR1 is SGHDN and CDR2 is FVKESK. The CDR3 DNA reads as TGTGCCACCAGTCCCTTCCGGAACTATGGCTACACCTTC. It encodes CATSPFRNYGYTF. The full variable domain, rest sourced from reference TRBV14 and TRBJ1-2, is EAGVTQFPSHSVIEKGQTVTLRCDPISGHDNLYWYRRVMGKEIKFLLHFVKESKQDESGMPNNRFLAERTGGTYSTLKVQPAELEDSGVYFCATSPFRNYGYTFGSGTRLTVV.

The chain employs TRBV29-1 and TRBJ2-7, with D perhaps TRBD2 (6 bases). Trimming left V 7 bases short and J 0 bases short, with 19 bases between. This CDR3 has 15 residues. Per the germline V gene, CDR1 is SQVTM and CDR2 is ANQGSEA. The CDR3 DNA sequence: TGCAGCGGCGTTGGGAGCGGGCGAAGCTCCTACGAGCAGTACTTC. Its translation: CSGVGSGRSSYEQYF.

This clone was detected only a few times. J is TRBJ2-2 and V is TRBV9; D uncertain. Germline V CDR1 and CDR2: SGDLS, YYNGEE. CDR3 length: 14 residues. Trimming stripped 2 bases from V and 4 bases from J, with 9 bases between. The CDR3: CASSVTASTGELFF. The CDR3 DNA reads as TGTGCCAGCAGCGTGACTGCGTCCACCGGGGAGCTGTTTTTT.

This clone turned up a few times. The CDR3 loop is CSVQQSSGNTIYF. CDR3 in DNA: TGCAGCGTTCAACAGAGCTCTGGAAACACCATATATTTT. V and J are TRBV29-1 and TRBJ1-3; no clear D. CDR3 length: 13 amino acids. CDR1 is SQVTM, CDR2 ANQGSEA, per germline. The V end lost 5 bases, the J end lost 0 bases, and 8 bases lay between the germline ends.

The genes are TRBV30 and TRBJ2-6; 9 nucleotides line up with TRBD2. Losses at the gene ends were 2 bases for V and 0 bases for J; bases not matched to a gene: 5. There are 17 residues in the CDR3. CDR1 and CDR2 from the germline V gene are GTSNPN and SVGIG (reference sequence). The CDR3 reads CAWSLGLALSGANVLTF. The CDR3 DNA reads as TGTGCCTGGAGTTTGGGACTAGCACTCTCTGGGGCCAACGTCCTGACTTTC.

This clone was picked up a small number of times. The chain employs TRBV10-3 and TRBJ1-2; the match to TRBD1 covers 9 bases. The CDR3 extends over 13 amino acids. The ends lost 6 bases at V and 6 bases at J; junction bases unmatched: 5. Per germline, CDR1 ENHRY and CDR2 SYGVKD. The CDR3 nucleotides read TGTGCCATCAGCAGGGACAGGGAGGATGGCTACACCTTC. Protein product: CAISRDREDGYTF.

This clone was counted only a few times. CDR3 nucleotide sequence: TGTGCCAGCAGCTTCCTCCCCGAACCCGGGAACATTCAGTACTTC. This translates into CASSFLPEPGNIQYF. The rearrangement uses TRBV7-9 and TRBJ2-4; no clear D gene. CDR3 length: 15 amino acids. Germline V CDR1 and CDR2: SEHNR, FQNEAQ (reference sequence). The ends were cut back, 3 bases at V and 7 bases at J, with 16 bases in the middle.

This clone was found a few times. The chain employs TRBV25-1 and TRBJ2-2, with 7 bases aligning to TRBD1. Germline V gene lookup returns CDR1 MGHDK and CDR2 SYGVNS. CDR3 length equals 16 residues. The V and J ends lost 3 bases and 0 bases, in that order; junction bases with no gene match: 4. The CDR3 loop reads CASSDRGQPNTGELFF. In nucleotides, the CDR3 is TGTGCCAGCAGTGATCGGGGACAGCCGAACACCGGGGAGCTGTTTTTT.

There are a few counts of this clone. V gene TRBV21-1 combines with J gene TRBJ2-1; the D call TRBD2 from the table was never checked on the DNA. TRBV21-1 is labeled a pseudogene. CDR3 size: 18 residues. CDR3 region: CASSPWLGASGRYNEQFF. CDR3 in DNA: TGTGCCAGCAGCCCTTGGCTCGGGGCTAGCGGACGCTACAATGAGCAGTTCTTC.

The sample holds a few counts of this clone. The chain is built from TRBV5-1 and TRBJ2-1; D unresolved. V lost 4 bases and J 5 bases, leaving 10 bases between the germline ends. The CDR3 has 13 amino acids. Germline CDR1 SGHRS, CDR2 YFSETQ. The CDR3 region is CASSSASDNEQFF. CDR3 sequence (DNA): TGCGCCAGCAGCAGCGCCAGTGACAATGAGCAGTTCTTC. The full variable domain, its missing parts supplied by reference TRBV5-1 and TRBJ2-1, is KAGVTQTPRYLIKTRGQQVTLSCSPISGHRSVSWYQQTPGQGLQFLFEYFSETQRNKGNFPGRFSGRQFSNSRSEMNVSTLELGDSALYLCASSSASDNEQFFGPGTRLTVL.

Details on this clone: Other DNA variants within this sample encode the same CDR3. The chain recombines TRBV7-2 with TRBJ1-2; D is unclear. In germline, CDR1 is SGHTA, CDR2 FQGNSA. The CDR3 loop spans 13 amino acids. V was pared by 1 base and J by 3 bases, with 6 bases between. Written as DNA, the CDR3 is TGTGCCAGCAGCTTAGGGGGTTACTATGGCTACACCTTC. It specifies CASSLGGYYGYTF.

The chain couples TRBV19 to TRBJ2-2; 9 bases are shared with TRBD2. Germline CDR1 LNHDA, CDR2 SQIVND (reference sequence). Losses at the gene ends were 3 bases for V and 4 bases for J; bases not matched to a gene: 6. The CDR3 contains 16 residues. CDR3 coding DNA: TGTGCCAGTAGTATCCATAGCGGGAGTCCCACCGGGGAGCTGTTTTTT. It codes for CASSIHSGSPTGELFF.

J is TRBJ2-6 and V is TRBV28; D not resolved. Trimming stripped 6 bases from V and 4 bases from J, with 10 bases between. The CDR3 totals 14 residues. CDR1 is MDHEN and CDR2 is SYDVKM in the germline V gene. CDR3 nucleotide sequence: TGTGCCAGCAGGCCGTATTCCGGGGCCAACGTCCTGACTTTC. Translated: CASRPYSGANVLTF.

The J gene is TRBJ2-5, the V gene TRBV5-6, with D unresolved. This CDR3 has 12 amino acids. V lost 1 base, J lost 2 bases, and 3 bases lay in between. In germline, CDR1 is SGHDT, CDR2 YYEEEE. CDR3 coding DNA: TGTGCCAGCAGCTTGACTCAAGAGACCCAGTACTTC. Its translation: CASSLTQETQYF. Looking up the rest from reference TRBV5-6 and TRBJ2-5 gives the full variable domain: DAGVTQSPTHLIKTRGQQVTLRCSPKSGHDTVSWYQQALGQGPQFIFQYYEEEERQRGNFPDRFSGHQFPNYSSELNVNALLLGDSALYLCASSLTQETQYFGPGTRLLVL.

CDR3 residues: CASLGLAGSNEQFF. CDR3 DNA: TGTGCCAGTTTAGGACTAGCGGGGTCCAATGAGCAGTTCTTC. The chain links TRBV19 to TRBJ2-1; TRBD2 aligns across 12 bases. CDR1 is LNHDA and CDR2 is SQIVND in the germline V gene (reference sequence). The CDR3 runs to 14 residues. The V gene end was trimmed by 8 bases and the J gene end by 6 bases; junction bases not matched to a gene: 5.

This clone was detected a few times. The chain is built from TRBV7-9 and TRBJ2-1, with 11 bases aligning to TRBD2. V dropped 1 base and J dropped 4; count of bases not matched to a gene: 6. This CDR3 region has 17 residues. Germline V gene data show CDR1 as SEHNR and CDR2 as FQNEAQ (reference sequence). The CDR3 DNA sequence: TGTGCCAGCAGCTTAGGTTGGACTAGCGGGCAGTACAATGAGCAGTTCTTC. Encoded protein: CASSLGWTSGQYNEQFF.

This clone was counted between two and nine times. The chain combines TRBV29-1 with TRBJ2-7, with D unclear. CDR3 size: 15 residues. With 2 bases removed from V and 4 bases from J, the gap between germline ends came to 18 bases. Looked up from germline, CDR1 is SQVTM and CDR2 is ANQGSEA. CDR3 DNA: TGCAGCGTTGAATCGGCAGGAAGCCCCCCGTACGAGCAGTACTTC. Translated, it gives CSVESAGSPPYEQYF.

The chain carries TRBV11-2 and TRBJ2-2; 9 positions match TRBD2. Germline V gene lookup returns CDR1 SGHAT and CDR2 FQNNGV. The CDR3 consists of 14 residues. The ends lost 5 bases at V and 5 bases at J; junction bases unmatched: 3. CDR3 region: CASSPSGRTGELFF. CDR3 coding DNA: TGTGCCAGCAGCCCAAGCGGGAGGACCGGGGAGCTGTTTTTT.

This clone was seen only a few times. The chain couples TRBV30 to TRBJ1-1; weak D call: TRBD1 (5 bases). The germline V and J ends were trimmed by 3 bases and 0 bases, with 14 bases remaining between them. This CDR3 is built from 15 residues. The germline gives CDR1 GTSNPN, CDR2 SVGIG (reference sequence). Written as DNA, the CDR3 is TGTGCCTGGAGCCCCCTTCGGGGGATGAACACTGAAGCTTTCTTT. This sequence encodes CAWSPLRGMNTEAFF.